The T cell receptor (beta chain) under discussion was sequenced for a study of T cells in localized non-small cell lung cancer. Notes on the study in general: Of the tissues analyzed, uninvolved adjacent lung showed maximal T cell clonality, greater than tumor. Adjacent lung was found to contain a median about 55 of the top 100 tumor clones.

The assay was immunoSEQ multiplex PCR, and TCRdb's table has in-frame clones only and misses some. The sample lists 75,000 to 95,000 clones, approximately 88% occurring once. As to this clone: The antigen is unknown.

This clonotype was obtained from a man between 40 and 75 years old with stage I squamous cell lung carcinoma. This material consisted of peripheral blood, taken before any cancer treatment.

CDR3 nucleotides: TGTGCCAGCAGTGTGTATGAGGTTTCTGGAAACACCATATATTTT. This translates into CASSVYEVSGNTIYF. The rearrangement uses TRBV2 and TRBJ1-3; no clear D gene. V was clipped by 4 bases and J by 1 base, with 11 bases between them. Germline loops: CDR1 SNHLY, CDR2 FYNNEI. The CDR3 has 15 residues.